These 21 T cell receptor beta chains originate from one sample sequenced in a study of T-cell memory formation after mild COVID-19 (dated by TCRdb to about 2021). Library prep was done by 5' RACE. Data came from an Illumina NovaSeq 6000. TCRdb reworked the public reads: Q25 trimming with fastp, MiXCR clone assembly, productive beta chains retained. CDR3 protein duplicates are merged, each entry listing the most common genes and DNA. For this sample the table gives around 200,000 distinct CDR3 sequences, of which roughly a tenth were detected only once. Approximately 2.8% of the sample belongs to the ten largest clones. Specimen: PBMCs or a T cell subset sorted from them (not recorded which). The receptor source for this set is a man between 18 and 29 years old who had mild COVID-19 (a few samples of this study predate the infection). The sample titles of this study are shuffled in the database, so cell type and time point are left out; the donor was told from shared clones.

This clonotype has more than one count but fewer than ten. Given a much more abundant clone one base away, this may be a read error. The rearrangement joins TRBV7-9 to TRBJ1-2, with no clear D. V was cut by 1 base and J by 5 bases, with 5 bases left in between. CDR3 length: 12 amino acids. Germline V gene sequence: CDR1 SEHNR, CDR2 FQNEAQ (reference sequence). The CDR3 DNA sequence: TGTGCCAGCAGCTTAGAGCGGTATGGCTACACCTTC. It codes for CASSLERYGYTF.

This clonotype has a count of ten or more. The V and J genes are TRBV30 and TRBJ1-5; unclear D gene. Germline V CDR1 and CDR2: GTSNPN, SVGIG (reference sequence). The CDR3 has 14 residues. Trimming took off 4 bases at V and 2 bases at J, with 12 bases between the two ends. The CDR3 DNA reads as TGTGCCTGGACGGAGGGCGCGGGCAATCAGCCCCAGCATTTT. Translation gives CAWTEGAGNQPQHF. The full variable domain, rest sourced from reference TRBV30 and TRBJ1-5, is SQTIHQWPATLVQPVGSPLSLECTVEGTSNPNLYWYRQAAGRGLQLLFYSVGIGQISSEVPQNLSASRPQDRQFILSSKKLLLSDSGFYLCAWTEGAGNQPQHFGDGTRLSIL.

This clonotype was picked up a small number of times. CDR3 sequence: CASSEDSVRYF. CDR3 coding DNA: TGTGCCAGCAGTGAAGATAGCGTGCGGTACTTC. The V gene is TRBV2, the J gene TRBJ2-7; weak D call: TRBD2 (5 bases). V was shortened by 1 base and J by 12 bases, with 10 bases between the two germline ends. CDR1 SNHLY and CDR2 FYNNEI come from the germline V gene. The CDR3 loop spans 11 amino acids.

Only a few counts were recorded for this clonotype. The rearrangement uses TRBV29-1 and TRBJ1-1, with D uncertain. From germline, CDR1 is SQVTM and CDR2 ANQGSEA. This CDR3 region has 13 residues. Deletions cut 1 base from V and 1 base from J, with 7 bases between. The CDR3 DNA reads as TGCAGCGTTGAAGGGCAGCAGAACACTGAAGCTTTCTTT. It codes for CSVEGQQNTEAFF.

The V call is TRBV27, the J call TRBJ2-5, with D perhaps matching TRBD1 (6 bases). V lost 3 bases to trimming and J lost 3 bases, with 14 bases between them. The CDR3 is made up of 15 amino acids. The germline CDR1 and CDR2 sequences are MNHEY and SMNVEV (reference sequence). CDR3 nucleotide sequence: TGTGCCAGCAGTTTCTTCAGAGCAGGGGAAGAGACCCAGTACTTC. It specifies CASSFFRAGEETQYF.

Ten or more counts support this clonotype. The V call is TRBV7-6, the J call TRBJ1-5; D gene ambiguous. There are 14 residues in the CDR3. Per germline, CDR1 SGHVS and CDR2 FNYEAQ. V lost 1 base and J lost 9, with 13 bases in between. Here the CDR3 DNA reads TGTGCCAGCAGCTTAGAGGACGGGCGTGGGCCCCAGCATTTT. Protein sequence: CASSLEDGRGPQHF.

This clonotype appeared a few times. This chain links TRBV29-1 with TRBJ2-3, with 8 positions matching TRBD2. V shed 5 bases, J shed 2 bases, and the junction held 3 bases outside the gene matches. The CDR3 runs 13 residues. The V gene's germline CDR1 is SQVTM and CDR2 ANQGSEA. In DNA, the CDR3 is TGCAGCGTTCACGGGGGGGTCACAGATACGCAGTATTTT. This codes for CSVHGGVTDTQYF.

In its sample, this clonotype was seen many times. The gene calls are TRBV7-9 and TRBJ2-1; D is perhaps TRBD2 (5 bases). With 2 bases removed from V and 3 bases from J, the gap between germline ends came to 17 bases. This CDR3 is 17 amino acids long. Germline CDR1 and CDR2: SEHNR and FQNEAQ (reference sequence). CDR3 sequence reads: CASSLWSRSGIYNEQFF. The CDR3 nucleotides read TGTGCCAGCAGCTTATGGTCCCGGTCGGGGATCTACAATGAGCAGTTCTTC.

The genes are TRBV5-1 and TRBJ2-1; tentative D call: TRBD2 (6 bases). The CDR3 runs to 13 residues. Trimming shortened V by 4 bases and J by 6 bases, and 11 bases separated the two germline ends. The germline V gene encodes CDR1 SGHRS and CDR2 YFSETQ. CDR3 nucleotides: TGCGCCAGCAGCCCTATCGGGGGCAATGAGCAGTTCTTC. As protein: CASSPIGGNEQFF.

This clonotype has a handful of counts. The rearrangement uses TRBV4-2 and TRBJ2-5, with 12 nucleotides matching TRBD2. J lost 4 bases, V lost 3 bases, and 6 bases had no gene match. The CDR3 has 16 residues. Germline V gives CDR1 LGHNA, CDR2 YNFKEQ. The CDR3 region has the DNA TGTGCCAGCAGCCACCCCGAGACTAGCGGGGGAGAGACCCAGTACTTC. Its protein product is CASSHPETSGGETQYF.

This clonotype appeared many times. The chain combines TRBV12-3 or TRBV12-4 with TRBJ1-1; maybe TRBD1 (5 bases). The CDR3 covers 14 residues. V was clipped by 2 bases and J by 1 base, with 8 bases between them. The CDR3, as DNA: TGTGCCAGCAGTTTAAGGAGGGGGAACACTGAAGCTTTCTTT. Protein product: CASSLRRGNTEAFF.

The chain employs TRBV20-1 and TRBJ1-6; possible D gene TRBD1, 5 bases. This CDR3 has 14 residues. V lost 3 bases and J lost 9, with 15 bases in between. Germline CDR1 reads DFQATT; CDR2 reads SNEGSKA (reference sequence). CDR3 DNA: TGCAGTGCTAGGGGCCAGGGAAGTAGTTCACCCCTCCACTTT. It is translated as CSARGQGSSSPLHF.

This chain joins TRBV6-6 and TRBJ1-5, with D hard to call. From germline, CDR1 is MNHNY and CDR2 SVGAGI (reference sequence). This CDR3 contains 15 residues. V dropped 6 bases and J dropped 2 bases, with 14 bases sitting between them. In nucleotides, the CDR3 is TGTGCCAGCAGGCGGTCCTTAGTAGGCAATCAGCCCCAGCATTTT. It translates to CASRRSLVGNQPQHF.

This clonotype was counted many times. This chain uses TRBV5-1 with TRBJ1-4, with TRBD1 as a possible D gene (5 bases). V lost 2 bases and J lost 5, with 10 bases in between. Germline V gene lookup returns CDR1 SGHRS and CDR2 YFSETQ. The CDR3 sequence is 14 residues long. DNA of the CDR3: TGCGCCAGCAGCTTTCAGGGCCAGAATGAAAAACTGTTTTTT. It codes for CASSFQGQNEKLFF.

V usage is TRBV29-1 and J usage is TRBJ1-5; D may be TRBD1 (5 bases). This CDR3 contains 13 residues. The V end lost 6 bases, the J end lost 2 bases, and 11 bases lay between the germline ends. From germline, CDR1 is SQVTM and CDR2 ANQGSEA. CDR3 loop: CSVPGLGNQPQHF. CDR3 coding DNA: TGCAGCGTCCCGGGACTCGGCAATCAGCCCCAGCATTTT. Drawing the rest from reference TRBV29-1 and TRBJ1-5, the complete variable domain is SAVISQKPSRDICQRGTSLTIQCQVDSQVTMMFWYRQQPGQSLTLIATANQGSEATYESGFVIDKFPISRPNLTFSTLTVSNMSPEDSSIYLCSVPGLGNQPQHFGDGTRLSIL.

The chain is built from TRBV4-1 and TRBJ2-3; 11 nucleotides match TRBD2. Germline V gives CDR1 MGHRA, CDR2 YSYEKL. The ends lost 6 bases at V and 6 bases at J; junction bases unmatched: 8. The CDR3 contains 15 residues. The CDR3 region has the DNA TGCGCCAGCAGACTAGCGGGGGAGCTCCCCGATACGCAGTATTTT. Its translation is CASRLAGELPDTQYF.

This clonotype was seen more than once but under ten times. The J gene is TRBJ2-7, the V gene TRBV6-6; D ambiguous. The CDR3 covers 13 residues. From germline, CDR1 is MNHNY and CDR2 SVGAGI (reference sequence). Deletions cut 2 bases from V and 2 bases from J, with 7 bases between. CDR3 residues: CASSYTPAYEQYF. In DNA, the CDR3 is TGTGCCAGCAGTTACACACCCGCCTACGAGCAGTACTTC.

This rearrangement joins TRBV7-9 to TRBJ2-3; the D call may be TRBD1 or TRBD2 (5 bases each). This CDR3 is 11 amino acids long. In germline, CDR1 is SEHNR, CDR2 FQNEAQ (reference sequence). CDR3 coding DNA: TGTGCTGGGGGTCGCACAGATACGCAGTATTTT. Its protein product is CAGGRTDTQYF.

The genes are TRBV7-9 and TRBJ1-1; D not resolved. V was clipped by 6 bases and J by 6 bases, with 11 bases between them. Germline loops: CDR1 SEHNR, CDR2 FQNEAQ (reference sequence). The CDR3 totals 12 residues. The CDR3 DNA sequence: TGTGCCAGCAGTAGGCGTGGGGCTGAAGCTTTCTTT. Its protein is CASSRRGAEAFF.

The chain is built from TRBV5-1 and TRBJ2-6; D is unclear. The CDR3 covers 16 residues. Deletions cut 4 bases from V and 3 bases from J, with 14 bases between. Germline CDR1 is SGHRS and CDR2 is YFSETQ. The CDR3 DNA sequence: TGCGCCAGCAGCCTGCAGACTGTGAGTGGGGCCAACGTCCTGACTTTC. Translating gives CASSLQTVSGANVLTF.

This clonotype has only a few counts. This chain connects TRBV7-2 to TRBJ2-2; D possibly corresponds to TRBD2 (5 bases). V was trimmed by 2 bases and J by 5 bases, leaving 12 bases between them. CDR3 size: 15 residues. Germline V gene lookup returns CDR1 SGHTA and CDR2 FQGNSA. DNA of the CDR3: TGTGCCAGCAGCTTACGGGGTCAGTCGACCGGGGAGCTGTTTTTT. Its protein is CASSLRGQSTGELFF.